This is a list of T cell receptor beta chains from one sample in a study of blood T cell repertoires in COVID-19. Profiling relied on immunoSEQ multiplex PCR, and the TCRdb table lists in-frame clones only, not all of them. The table has under 100,000 clones, less than 95% seen once. Sequencing was carried out using peripheral blood. All receptors derive from a man in his fifties or sixties with acute or convalescent COVID-19. CDR3s include the opening cysteine and the closing phenylalanine or tryptophan. Fields, in order: V gene, clone size, J gene, D gene, CDR3 DNA, CDR3 protein. The D gene is left open where the match is weak. Only part of the rows carry a size: once, few, many, or a class if the clone is expanded.

V: TRBV6-1
size: .
J: TRBJ1-2
D: .
DNA: TGTGCCAGCAGTGAGGGTCAGGGGTCCTATGGCTACACCTTC
CDR3: CASSEGQGSYGYTF

V: TRBV27
size: .
J: TRBJ2-1
D: TRBD2
DNA: TGTGCCAGCAGTTTTGTGCTAGCGGGATTCGGGGATGAGCAGTTCTTC
CDR3: CASSFVLAGFGDEQFF

V: TRBV9
size: .
J: TRBJ2-2
D: .
DNA: TGTGCCAGCAGCGTAACTTCGGGGACCGGGGAGCTGTTTTTT
CDR3: CASSVTSGTGELFF

V: TRBV7-9
size: few
J: TRBJ2-7
D: TRBD2
DNA: TGTGCCAGCAGCCCCCTACCGGGAGGGGCCTACGAGCAGTACTTC
CDR3: CASSPLPGGAYEQYF

V: TRBV11-2
size: .
J: TRBJ1-1
D: .
DNA: TGTGCCAGCAGCATCGCAGGGAATGAAGCTTTCTTT
CDR3: CASSIAGNEAFF

V: TRBV21-1
size: few
J: TRBJ2-1
D: .
DNA: TGTGCCAGCAGCAAAGAGGGGCAGGGCAAGGGGCTAGGGCAGTTCTTC
CDR3: CASSKEGQGKGLGQFF

V: TRBV6-6
size: .
J: TRBJ1-5
D: TRBD1
DNA: TGTGCCAGCTTAGGACAGGGGGGCAATCAGCCCCAGCATTTT
CDR3: CASLGQGGNQPQHF

V: TRBV11-2
size: .
J: TRBJ2-7
D: TRBD2
DNA: TGTGCCAGCAGCTTAGACAGCGGGACCTACGAGCAGTACTTC
CDR3: CASSLDSGTYEQYF

V: TRBV18
size: few
J: TRBJ2-7
D: TRBD1
DNA: TGTGCCAGCTCACCAGGACAGGGCGAAGAGCAGTACTTC
CDR3: CASSPGQGEEQYF

V: TRBV20-1
size: .
J: TRBJ1-2
D: TRBD1
DNA: TGCAGTGCTAGTCCCGACAGGGGTGCTAACTATGGCTACACCTTC
CDR3: CSASPDRGANYGYTF

V: TRBV30
size: .
J: TRBJ1-1
D: .
DNA: TGTGCCTGGAGTAGAGAGCTTTTCACTGAAGCTTTCTTT
CDR3: CAWSRELFTEAFF

V: TRBV27
size: .
J: TRBJ2-5
D: .
DNA: TGTGCCAGCAGTTCCGTAGTAGGAGGAGAAAGAGAGACCCAGTACTTC
CDR3: CASSSVVGGERETQYF

V: TRBV30
size: .
J: TRBJ1-5
D: .
DNA: TGTGCCTGGAAGGGAGGGTCGAATCAGCCCCAGCATTTT
CDR3: CAWKGGSNQPQHF

V: TRBV5-1
size: .
J: TRBJ2-7
D: TRBD2
DNA: TGCGCCAGCAGCTTGTCTACTAGCGGGCGTAGAAGCTCCTACGAGCAGTACTTC
CDR3: CASSLSTSGRRSSYEQYF